The 24 T cell receptor beta chains given below trace back to one sample, sequenced in a study of post-analysis software for immune sequencing data. Their antigens remain unidentified. Study-level results: When patients were compared with controls, 5 or 6 TRBV segments were more frequent, TRBV5-6, TRBV5-1 and TRBV20-1 among them.

The TCR beta cDNA libraries carried unique molecular identifiers. MiXCR, run by TCRdb on the PCR reads, gives a single entry per CDR3 protein. The table records over 700,000 distinct CDR3 sequences, 30% of them present only once. The specimen was blood. Receptors originate from a girl aged 5-17 years with multiple sclerosis.

The chain has TRBV6-6 and TRBJ2-1; D is undetermined. CDR3 length equals 15 residues. V shed 2 bases and J shed 4 bases, with 12 bases lying between them. Germline V gene sequence: CDR1 MNHNY, CDR2 SVGAGI (reference sequence). CDR3 coding DNA: TGTGCCAGCAGTTACACAGTCGTCCTATACAATGAGCAGTTCTTC. This codes for CASSYTVVLYNEQFF.

This clonotype was counted between two and nine times. The rearrangement links TRBV20-1 to TRBJ2-5; tentatively, D is TRBD1 (5 bases). Deletions cut 1 base from V and 7 bases from J, with 16 bases between. The CDR3 sequence is 14 residues long. Germline V lookup: CDR1 DFQATT, CDR2 SNEGSKA (reference sequence). The CDR3: CSARGDRTEGTQYF. CDR3 bases: TGCAGTGCTAGAGGAGACAGAACAGAAGGGACCCAGTACTTC.

A remark on this clonotype: No conserved phenylalanine or tryptophan is present at the end of the CDR3, so a read error is the likely explanation. The chain couples TRBV27 to TRBJ2-7; 9 bases are shared with TRBD2. After removal of 6 bases from V and 0 bases from J, the junction contained 3 bases not matched to a gene. The germline V gene encodes CDR1 MNHEY and CDR2 SMNVEV (reference sequence). CDR3 length equals 14 residues. The CDR3 region is CASSLAGSSYEQYL. The CDR3, as DNA: TGTGCCAGCAGCCTAGCGGGGAGCTCCTACGAGCAGTACCTC.

This clonotype was observed a handful of times. This chain connects TRBV29-1 to TRBJ2-5; 8 bases line up with TRBD2. CDR1 is SQVTM, CDR2 ANQGSEA, per germline. The CDR3 covers 13 residues. V trimming: 7 bases; J trimming: 2 bases; junction bases outside the gene matches: 6. DNA for the CDR3: TGCAGCGCGGGGGGGACTCCACAAGAGACCCAGTACTTC. Residues: CSAGGTPQETQYF.

The chain carries TRBV27 and TRBJ2-5; either TRBD1 or TRBD2 may supply D (5 bases each). The CDR3 has 15 amino acids. Germline V gives CDR1 MNHEY, CDR2 SMNVEV (reference sequence). The V and J ends lost 5 bases and 2 bases respectively, with 15 bases between them. In DNA form, the CDR3 reads TGTGCCAGCAGTCTAGGGGACGGTTCGCAAGAGACCCAGTACTTC. This translates into CASSLGDGSQETQYF.

This clonotype turned up a few times. The chain joins TRBV4-1 to TRBJ1-2; D remains unclear. This CDR3 has 15 residues. Germline loops: CDR1 MGHRA, CDR2 YSYEKL. The V gene lost 4 bases and the J gene lost 2 bases, with 14 bases spanning the gap. CDR3 coding DNA: TGCGCCAGCAGCCGAGCCCTTTCCGAAAACTATGGCTACACCTTC. Protein: CASSRALSENYGYTF.

This clonotype occurred a few times. This rearrangement joins TRBV10-2 to TRBJ1-1; the D is unclear. The CDR3 length is 14 residues. Germline CDR1 WSHSY, CDR2 SAAADI. Trimming removed 6 bases at V and 1 base at J, with 12 bases between. The CDR3 reads CASSGPAGNTEAFF. The CDR3 region has the DNA TGCGCCAGCAGCGGACCCGCGGGGAACACTGAAGCTTTCTTT.

In its sample, this clonotype was seen a few times. The chain is built from TRBV15 and TRBJ2-1; D ambiguous. Germline CDR1 reads LNHNV; CDR2 reads YYDKDF (reference sequence). The CDR3 is 17 amino acids. V lost 0 bases and J 0 bases, leaving 12 bases between the germline ends. CDR3 DNA sequence: TGTGCCACCAGCAGAGACCGGGCACGGAGCTCCTACAATGAGCAGTTCTTC. It encodes CATSRDRARSSYNEQFF. Variable domain in full (rest from reference TRBV15 and TRBJ2-1): DAMVIQNPRYQVTQFGKPVTLSCSQTLNHNVMYWYQQKSSQAPKLLFHYYDKDFNNEADTPDNFQSRRPNTSFCFLDIRSPGLGDTAMYLCATSRDRARSSYNEQFFGPGTRLTVL.

Comments on this clonotype: One end of the junction is discordant with germline, which a read error may explain. The V and J genes are TRBV7-2 and TRBJ2-7, with a tentative D call TRBD2 (5 bases). The CDR3 consists of 15 residues. Germline V gives CDR1 SGHTA, CDR2 FQGNSA. The CDR3: CASSPVVGSSYGQYF. The CDR3 nucleotides are TGTGCCAGCAGCCCCGTTGTTGGGAGCTCCTACGGGCAGTACTTC.

This chain connects TRBV12-3 or TRBV12-4 to TRBJ1-2, with D possibly TRBD1 on 6 matching bases. V lost 3 bases and J 3 bases, leaving 8 bases between the germline ends. This CDR3 comprises 13 residues. The CDR3 spells CASSFPGDYGYTF. The CDR3 DNA reads as TGTGCCAGCAGTTTTCCAGGGGACTATGGCTACACCTTC.

V and J are TRBV5-1 and TRBJ2-7; TRBD2 matches at 8 bases. The length of the CDR3 is 15 residues. Germline V CDR1 and CDR2: SGHRS, YFSETQ. Trimming cost V 1 base and J 2 bases; bases outside gene matches: 5. The CDR3 DNA is TGCGCCAGCAGCTTGCGGCCGGGAGGGCCCTACGAGCAGTACTTC. It specifies CASSLRPGGPYEQYF.

J is TRBJ2-7 and V is TRBV5-1; 8 bases are shared with TRBD2. CDR1 is SGHRS and CDR2 is YFSETQ in the germline V gene. The V segment lost 5 bases and the J segment 9 bases; nucleotides outside the gene matches: 16. This CDR3 is built from 15 residues. The CDR3 sequence: CASSGDGRANNAQYF. Written as DNA, the CDR3 is TGCGCCAGCAGTGGGGACGGGAGGGCCAACAATGCGCAGTACTTC. Full variable domain (outside the CDR3, taken from reference TRBV5-1 and TRBJ2-7): KAGVTQTPRYLIKTRGQQVTLSCSPISGHRSVSWYQQTPGQGLQFLFEYFSETQRNKGNFPGRFSGRQFSNSRSEMNVSTLELGDSALYLCASSGDGRANNAQYFGPGTRLTVT.

J is TRBJ1-4 and V is TRBV15, with D hard to call. The CDR3 is 12 residues long. V lost 0 bases and J lost 11, with 7 bases in between. Germline V gene sequence: CDR1 LNHNV, CDR2 YYDKDF (reference sequence). CDR3 nucleotide sequence: TGTGCCACCAGCAGAGATTTGGGGAAACTGTTTTTT. Translating gives CATSRDLGKLFF.

This clonotype has a handful of counts. This sequence joins TRBV29-1 and TRBJ2-3, with no clear D. The V end lost 4 bases, the J end lost 3 bases, and 11 bases lay between the germline ends. CDR3 size: 13 residues. Per germline, CDR1 SQVTM and CDR2 ANQGSEA. CDR3 in amino acids: CSVGTKYTDTQYF. The CDR3 DNA sequence: TGCAGCGTTGGGACCAAATATACAGATACGCAGTATTTT.

The rearrangement uses TRBV9 and TRBJ1-2; the match to TRBD1 covers 7 bases. This CDR3 contains 15 residues. Per the germline V gene, CDR1 is SGDLS and CDR2 is YYNGEE. The J segment lost 0 bases and the V segment lost 1 base, leaving 3 bases of the junction unmatched. In DNA, the CDR3 is TGTGCCAGCAGCGTACGACAGGGAACTAACTATGGCTACACCTTC. This translates into CASSVRQGTNYGYTF.

This clonotype has at least ten counts. The rearrangement uses TRBV10-3 and TRBJ2-3, with no clear D. The CDR3 is 12 amino acids. V shed 6 bases and J shed 5 bases, with 9 bases lying between them. Germline-derived CDR1 and CDR2 are ENHRY and SYGVKD. CDR3 protein: CAIRGMEDTQYF. The CDR3 region has the DNA TGTGCCATCAGAGGAATGGAAGATACGCAGTATTTT.

The chain combines TRBV20-1 with TRBJ1-5; a possible D gene is TRBD1 (6 bases). Germline V gene sequence: CDR1 DFQATT, CDR2 SNEGSKA (reference sequence). This CDR3 region has 19 residues. V was shortened by 3 bases and J by 6 bases, with 30 bases between the two germline ends. In nucleotides, the CDR3 is TGCAGTGCTAGGAGGGGGTTAGGGGGGTCCCTTTTAAGCGGTCAGCCCCAGCATTTT. This codes for CSARRGLGGSLLSGQPQHF.

This clonotype has a handful of counts. This chain links TRBV9 with TRBJ2-1; D not certain. This CDR3 contains 12 residues. The V end was cut by 4 bases, the J end by 8 bases, with 10 bases between. Germline assignment: CDR1 SGDLS and CDR2 YYNGEE. The CDR3 bases are TGTGCCAGCAGCTTTTCCCTCGATGAGCAGTTCTTC. Protein sequence: CASSFSLDEQFF.

This rearrangement joins TRBV12-3 or TRBV12-4 to TRBJ2-6; D not resolved. V lost 8 bases and J lost 0, with 8 bases in between. CDR3 length: 14 amino acids. The CDR3: CASRRASGANVLTF. As DNA, the CDR3 is TGTGCCAGCCGACGGGCCTCTGGGGCCAACGTCCTGACTTTC.

DNA for the CDR3: TGTGCCAGCAGGGGGGACAGAGCGCGAGGTTCACCCCTCCACTTT. Translated: CASRGDRARGSPLHF. The J gene is TRBJ1-6, the V gene TRBV6-1, with 7 positions matching TRBD1. Germline V lookup: CDR1 MNHNS, CDR2 SASEGT. CDR3 length: 15 residues. The V segment lost 6 bases and the J segment 9 bases; nucleotides outside the gene matches: 11.

Only a few counts were recorded for this clonotype. The V call is TRBV20-1, the J call TRBJ2-3; D unresolved. This CDR3 is 16 amino acids long. The V gene's germline CDR1 is DFQATT and CDR2 SNEGSKA (reference sequence). With 6 bases removed from V and 0 bases from J, the gap between germline ends came to 19 bases. The CDR3 loop reads CSAQRGSVTSTDTQYF. The CDR3 DNA reads as TGCAGTGCCCAAAGAGGATCGGTAACTAGCACAGATACGCAGTATTTT.

This clonotype showed up just a few times. J is TRBJ2-3 and V is TRBV5-4, with 7 nucleotides matching TRBD2. The V gene's germline CDR1 is SGHNT and CDR2 YYREEE (reference sequence). The CDR3 runs to 15 residues. J lost 2 bases, V lost 4 bases, and 7 bases had no gene match. CDR3: CASSLKRGFTDTQYF. DNA of the CDR3: TGTGCCAGCAGCCTTAAGCGGGGATTCACAGATACGCAGTATTTT. Based on the CDR3 plus reference TRBV5-4 and TRBJ2-3, the full variable domain is ETGVTQSPTHLIKTRGQQVTLRCSSQSGHNTVSWYQQALGQGPQFIFQYYREEENGRGNFPPRFSGLQFPNYSSELNVNALELDDSALYLCASSLKRGFTDTQYFGPGTRLTVL.

The gene calls are TRBV20-1 and TRBJ2-7; TRBD1 aligns across 8 bases. Trimming at V came to 2 bases and at J to 1 base, leaving 4 bases not matched to a gene. Germline-derived CDR1 and CDR2 are DFQATT and SNEGSKA (reference sequence). This CDR3 is built from 14 residues. CDR3 residues: CSARQDRASYEQYF. The CDR3, as DNA: TGCAGTGCTAGACAGGACAGGGCTTCCTACGAGCAGTACTTC.

The chain links TRBV5-1 to TRBJ1-6, with 7 nucleotides matching TRBD1. The J segment lost 7 bases and the V segment lost 4 bases, leaving 11 bases of the junction unmatched. The germline gives CDR1 SGHRS, CDR2 YFSETQ. The CDR3 extends over 16 amino acids. The CDR3, as DNA: TGCGCCAGCAGCCCAGGAAGGACAGGTCTGAATTCACCCCTCCACTTT. Translation: CASSPGRTGLNSPLHF.